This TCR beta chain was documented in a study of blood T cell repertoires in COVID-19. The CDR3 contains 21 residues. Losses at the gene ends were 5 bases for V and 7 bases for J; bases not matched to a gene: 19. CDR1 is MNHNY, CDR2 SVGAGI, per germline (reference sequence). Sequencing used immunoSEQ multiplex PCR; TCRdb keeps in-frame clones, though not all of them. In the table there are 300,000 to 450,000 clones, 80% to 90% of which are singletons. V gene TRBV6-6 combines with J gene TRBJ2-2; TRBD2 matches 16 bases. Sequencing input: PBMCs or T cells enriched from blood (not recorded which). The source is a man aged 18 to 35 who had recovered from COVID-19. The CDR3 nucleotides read TGTGCCAGCAGTCCCCGAGGGACAGGGGGACTAGCGGGGGGGCGGAACGGGGAGCTGTTTTTT. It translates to CASSPRGTGGLAGGRNGELFF.